This T cell receptor (beta chain) originates from a study of blood T cell repertoires in COVID-19. For the study at large: COVID-19 samples collected from the United States, Italy and Spain covered acute and convalescent phases. Sources were T cells, B-cell-depleted T cells, or PBMCs; the material itself was cDNA or gDNA.

This clone was observed once. Original processing methods: The assay estimated nucleated cells by amplifying reference gene primers. The method was immunoSEQ multiplex PCR; TCRdb's version includes in-frame clones alone and lacks a portion of them. For V, J and clone size, that table is used; D and trimming come from the DNA. Among about 480,000 clones listed, around 88% were seen once. Germline V gene lookup returns CDR1 LNHDA and CDR2 SQIVND (reference sequence). Trimming cost V 4 bases and J 10 bases, with 10 bases left between them. The CDR3 has 11 residues. Specimen: peripheral blood. The receptor was derived from a woman in her thirties with acute or convalescent COVID-19. This chain uses TRBV19 with TRBJ1-1; perhaps TRBD1 as D (6 bases). The CDR3 spells CASSKQGRAFF. The DNA for the CDR3 is TGTGCCAGTAGTAAACAGGGACGAGCTTTCTTT.